The entry below gives a single T cell receptor beta chain sequence along with its context. Its antigen is not yet known. No much larger clone is present one base from it, and per-base qualities are unavailable. This specimen comes from a study of tumor-infiltrating lymphocytes in primary liver carcinoma (TCRdb year 2017). About the investigation overall: Between November 2015 and March 2016, about 5 patients in China with histopathologically diagnosed primary liver carcinoma had their tumors surgically resected. Hepatocellular carcinoma (four) or combined HCC and intrahepatic cholangiocarcinoma (one) was present in the five patients, who were three men and two women aged 30 to 69 years. The tumors of the five patients were staged as T1-T3 N0M0, with maximum diameters ranging from roughly 4 to 11 cm. Each sample produced roughly 3.65 to 7.5 million productive TCRbeta reads, and read depth showed no significant difference between tissue types. The study combined TCRbeta repertoire sequencing, expression microarrays and whole-exome sequencing across five regions of each liver tumor, with adjacent normal tissue and blood. A total of roughly 35 specimens from 5 patients underwent TCRbeta repertoire sequencing, comprising 25 tumor regions, 5 adjacent noncancerous liver tissues and 5 peripheral blood samples. Technical replicate repertoires showed high reproducibility, with mean shared-clone rates roughly 0.89 and correlation coefficients above 0.95.

Trimming takes 3 bases from V and 6 bases from J, and the germline ends sit 9 bases apart. The CDR3 runs 13 residues from the cysteine to the phenylalanine. The sequence is cut down to CDR3 DNA, 39 bases in frame from base 1. Summary of the overall study and its limitations: Repertoire overlap was higher between tumor regions (mean about 36%) than tumor-adjacent (approximately 17%) or tumor-blood (approximately 14%) pairs, consistent with antigen-driven expansion. Because sequencing covered only the TCR beta chain and unpaired alpha chains were not captured, true repertoire diversity is likely underestimated. The study included only four to six patients, and the authors note findings should be validated in a larger study. Comparison of CD4+ and CD8+ T cell repertoires was precluded by the use of bulk unsorted samples. Compared with blood, tumors had a significantly larger share of the repertoire taken up by the top 250 clones (p = 0.039).

TRIzol reagent was used to extract blood RNA from unsorted whole blood, while the DNeasy Blood & Tissue kit provided the germline DNA. Patients had chronic HBV infection and were treatment-naive at sampling. Before surgery, 3 to 5 milliliters of peripheral blood were collected into K2EDTA tubes. Starting from approximately 460 ng total RNA, TCRbeta-specific cDNA was produced by reverse transcription with a constant-region primer and ProtoScript II reverse transcriptase. The TCRbeta libraries were prepared through three rounds of nested multiplex PCR following a slightly modified ARM-PCR procedure. The first two PCR rounds used multiplex TRBV1-TRBV30 forward primers with a Cbeta reverse primer, each for around 10 cycles. A final 25-cycle PCR with Deep VentR polymerase added sample barcodes and Illumina adapters. Before sequencing, amplicons between 200 and 500 bp were purified from gel using a QIAquick gel extraction kit. An Illumina HiSeq 2500 was used to sequence the TCRbeta amplicons, generating 250-bp paired-end reads. Under the source paper's analysis protocol: Reads were quality-trimmed with Trimmomatic v0.33, and paired reads were merged with FLASH v1.2.11 to recover full CDR3 sequences. V, D and J germline segments were assigned to the rearranged TCRbeta sequences by MiGEC v1.2.1b. VDJtools v1.0.0 computed clonotype statistics and Shannon-Wiener diversity indices. To cut down on sampling bias, every analysis after diversity analysis relied on just the 250 most abundant clonotypes from each sample. TCRdb reprocessed the public reads (quality trimming at Q25 with fastp, clone calling with MiXCR) and kept in-frame beta chains. Rows merge per CDR3 protein into single entries with the most common DNA and genes. TCRdb's processing, not the authors', yielded these V and J calls. This sample has about 320,000 distinct CDR3 sequences in its table, and 50% to 60% of those were observed once. About 15% of the sample rests with the top ten.

This TCR was sampled from a woman between 25 and 40 years old with primary liver carcinoma and hepatitis B virus infection. This receptor chain uses TRBV12-3 or TRBV12-4 and TRBJ1-5, with the D gene too uncertain to name. Sequencing was performed on peripheral blood. The bases read TGTGCCAGCAGTTTGAGGGATCCTCAGCCCCAGCATTTT. Translated, it reads CASSLRDPQPQHF.